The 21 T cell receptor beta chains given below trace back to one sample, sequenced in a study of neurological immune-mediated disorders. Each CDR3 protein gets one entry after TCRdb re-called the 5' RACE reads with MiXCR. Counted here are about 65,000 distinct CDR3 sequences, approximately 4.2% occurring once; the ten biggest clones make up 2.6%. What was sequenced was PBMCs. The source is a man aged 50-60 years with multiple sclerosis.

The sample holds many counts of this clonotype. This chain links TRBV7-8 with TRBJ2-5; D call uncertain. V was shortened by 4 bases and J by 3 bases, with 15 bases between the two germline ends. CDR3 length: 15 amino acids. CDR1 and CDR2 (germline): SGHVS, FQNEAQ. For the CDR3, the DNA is TGTGCCAGCAGCTCCCCAAGTACACCAAAAGAGACCCAGTACTTC. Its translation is CASSSPSTPKETQYF. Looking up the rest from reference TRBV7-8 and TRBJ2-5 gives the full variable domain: GAGVSQSPRYKVAKRGQDVALRCDPISGHVSLFWYQQALGQGPEFLTYFQNEAQLDKSGLPSDRFFAERPEGSVSTLKIQRTQQEDSAVYLCASSSPSTPKETQYFGPGTRLLVL.

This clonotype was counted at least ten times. CDR3 nucleotides: TGCAGTGCTAACGACAATTACATAGCCAAAAACATTCAGTACTTC. Protein sequence: CSANDNYIAKNIQYF. The V and J genes are TRBV20-1 and TRBJ2-4; D call uncertain. This CDR3 comprises 15 residues. CDR1 and CDR2 from the germline V gene are DFQATT and SNEGSKA (reference sequence). V lost 4 bases, J lost 0 bases, and 13 bases lay in between.

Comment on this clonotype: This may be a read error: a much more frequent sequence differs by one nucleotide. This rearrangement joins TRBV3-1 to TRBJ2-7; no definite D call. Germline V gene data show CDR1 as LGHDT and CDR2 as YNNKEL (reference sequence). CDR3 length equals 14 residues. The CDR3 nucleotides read TGTGCCAGCAGACAATCAACCGGCGGCTACGAGCGGTACTTC. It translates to CASRQSTGGYERYF.

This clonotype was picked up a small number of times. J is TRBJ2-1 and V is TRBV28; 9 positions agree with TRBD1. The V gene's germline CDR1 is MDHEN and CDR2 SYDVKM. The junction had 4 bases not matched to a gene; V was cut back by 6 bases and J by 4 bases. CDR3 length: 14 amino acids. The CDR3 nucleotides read TGTGCCAGCAGCCCGGGACAGGGTTACAATGAGCAGTTCTTC. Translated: CASSPGQGYNEQFF.

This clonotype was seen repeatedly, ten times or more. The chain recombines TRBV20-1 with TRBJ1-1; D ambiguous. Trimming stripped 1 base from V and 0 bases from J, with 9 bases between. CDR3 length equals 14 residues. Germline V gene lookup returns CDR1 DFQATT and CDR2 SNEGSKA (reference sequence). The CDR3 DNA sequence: TGCAGTGCTAGAGTCGCACAGATGAACACTGAAGCTTTCTTT. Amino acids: CSARVAQMNTEAFF.

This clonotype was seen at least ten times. CDR3 sequence reads: CASSLLSTGLYEQYV. The CDR3 DNA follows: TGTGCCAGCAGCTTATTATCGACAGGGTTGTACGAGCAGTACGTC. The chain joins TRBV7-9 to TRBJ2-7, with 7 bases fitting TRBD1. The length of the CDR3 is 15 residues. In germline, CDR1 is SEHNR, CDR2 FQNEAQ (reference sequence). Trimming at V came to 2 bases and at J to 4 bases, leaving 8 bases not matched to a gene.

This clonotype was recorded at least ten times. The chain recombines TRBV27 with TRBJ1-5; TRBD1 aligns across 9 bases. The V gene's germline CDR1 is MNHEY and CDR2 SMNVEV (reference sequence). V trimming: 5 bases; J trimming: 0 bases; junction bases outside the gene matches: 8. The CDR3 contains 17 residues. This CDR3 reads CASSIRQGVHSNQPQHF. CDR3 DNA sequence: TGTGCCAGCAGTATACGACAGGGGGTTCATAGCAATCAGCCCCAGCATTTT.

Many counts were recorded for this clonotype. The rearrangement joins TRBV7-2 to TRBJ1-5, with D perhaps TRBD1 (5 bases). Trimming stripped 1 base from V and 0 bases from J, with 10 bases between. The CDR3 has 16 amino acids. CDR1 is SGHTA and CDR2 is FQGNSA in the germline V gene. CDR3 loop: CASSLGGSYSNQPQHF. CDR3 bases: TGTGCCAGCAGCTTAGGGGGGTCTTATAGCAATCAGCCCCAGCATTTT.

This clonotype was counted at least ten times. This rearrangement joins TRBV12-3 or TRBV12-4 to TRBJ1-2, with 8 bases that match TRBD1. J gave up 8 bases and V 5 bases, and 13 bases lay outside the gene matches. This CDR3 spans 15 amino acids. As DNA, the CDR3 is TGTGCCAGCAGTCCAATAGAGACAGGGGTTCGGGGCTACACCTTC. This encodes CASSPIETGVRGYTF.

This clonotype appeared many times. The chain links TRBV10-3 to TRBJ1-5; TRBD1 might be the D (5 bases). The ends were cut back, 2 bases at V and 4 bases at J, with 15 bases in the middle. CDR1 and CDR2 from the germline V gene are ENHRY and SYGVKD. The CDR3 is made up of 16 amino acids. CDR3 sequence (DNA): TGTGCCATCAGTGAGGCGGGACCTAGGACAAATCAGCCCCAGCATTTT. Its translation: CAISEAGPRTNQPQHF.

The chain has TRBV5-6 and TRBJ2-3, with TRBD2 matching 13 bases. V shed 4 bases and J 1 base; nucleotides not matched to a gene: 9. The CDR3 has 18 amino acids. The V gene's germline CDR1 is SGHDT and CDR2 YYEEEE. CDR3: CASSQRLAGGPRTDTQYF. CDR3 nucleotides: TGTGCCAGCAGCCAGCGACTAGCGGGGGGACCGCGCACAGATACGCAGTATTTT.

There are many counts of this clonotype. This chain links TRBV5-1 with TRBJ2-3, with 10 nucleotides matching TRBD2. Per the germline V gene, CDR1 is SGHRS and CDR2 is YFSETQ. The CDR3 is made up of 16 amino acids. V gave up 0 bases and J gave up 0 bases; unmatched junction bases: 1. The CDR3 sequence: CASSLASGGSTDTQYF. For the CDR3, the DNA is TGCGCCAGCAGCTTGGCTAGCGGGGGTAGCACAGATACGCAGTATTTT.

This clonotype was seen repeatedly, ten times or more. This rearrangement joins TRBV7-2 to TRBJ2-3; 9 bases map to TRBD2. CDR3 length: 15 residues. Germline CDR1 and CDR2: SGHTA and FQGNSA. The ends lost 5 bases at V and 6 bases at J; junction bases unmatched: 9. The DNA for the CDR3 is TGTGCCAGCAGCGGGGCAGCGGGGGGCCCGGATACGCAGTATTTT. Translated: CASSGAAGGPDTQYF. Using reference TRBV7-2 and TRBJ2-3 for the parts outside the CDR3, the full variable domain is GAGVSQSPSNKVTEKGKDVELRCDPISGHTALYWYRQSLGQGLEFLIYFQGNSAPDKSGLPSDRFSAERTGGSVSTLTIQRTQQEDSAVYLCASSGAAGGPDTQYFGPGTRLTVL.

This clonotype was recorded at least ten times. The CDR3 spells CASSLVIAGGNYNEQFF. DNA of the CDR3: TGTGCCAGCAGCTTAGTTATAGCGGGGGGGAACTACAATGAGCAGTTCTTC. The chain carries TRBV7-6 and TRBJ2-1, with 11 bases lining up with TRBD2. Germline loops: CDR1 SGHVS, CDR2 FNYEAQ. V was pared by 1 base and J by 3 bases, with 5 bases of the junction left unmatched. The CDR3 has 17 residues.

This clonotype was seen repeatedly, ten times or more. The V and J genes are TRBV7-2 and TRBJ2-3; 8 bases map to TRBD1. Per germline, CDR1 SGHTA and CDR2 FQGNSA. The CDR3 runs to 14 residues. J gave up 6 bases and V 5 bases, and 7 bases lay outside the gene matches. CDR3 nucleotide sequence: TGTGCCAGCAGCCTGTGGACAGGGTCGGATACGCAGTATTTT. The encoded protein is CASSLWTGSDTQYF.

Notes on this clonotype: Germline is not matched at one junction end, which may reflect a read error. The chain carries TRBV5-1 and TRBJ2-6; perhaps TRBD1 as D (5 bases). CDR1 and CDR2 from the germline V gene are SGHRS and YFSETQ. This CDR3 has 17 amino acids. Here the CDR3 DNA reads TGCGCCAGCAGCTTGGAAGCGACGGGCTCTGGGGCCAAAGTCCTGACTTTC. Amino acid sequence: CASSLEATGSGAKVLTF.

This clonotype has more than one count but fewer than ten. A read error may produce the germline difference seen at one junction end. CDR3 sequence (DNA): TGTGCCAGTACCGAGTATGACGGCAGACGGAATCAGCCCCAGAATTTT. This translates into CASTEYDGRRNQPQNF. The chain links TRBV19 to TRBJ1-5, with no clear D. Germline CDR1 reads LNHDA; CDR2 reads SQIVND (reference sequence). The CDR3 extends over 16 amino acids.

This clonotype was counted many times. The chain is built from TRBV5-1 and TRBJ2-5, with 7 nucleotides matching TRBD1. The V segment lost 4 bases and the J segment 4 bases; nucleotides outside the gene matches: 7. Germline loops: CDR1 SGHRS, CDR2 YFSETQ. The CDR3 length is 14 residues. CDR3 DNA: TGCGCCAGCAGCCTGTTGGGGACAGCAGAGACCCAGTACTTC. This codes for CASSLLGTAETQYF.

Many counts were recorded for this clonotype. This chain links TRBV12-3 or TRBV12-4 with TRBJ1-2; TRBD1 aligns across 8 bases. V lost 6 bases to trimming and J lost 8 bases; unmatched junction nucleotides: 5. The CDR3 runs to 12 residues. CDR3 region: CASSQGAPGYTF. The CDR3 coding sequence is TGTGCCAGCAGCCAGGGGGCTCCCGGCTACACCTTC.

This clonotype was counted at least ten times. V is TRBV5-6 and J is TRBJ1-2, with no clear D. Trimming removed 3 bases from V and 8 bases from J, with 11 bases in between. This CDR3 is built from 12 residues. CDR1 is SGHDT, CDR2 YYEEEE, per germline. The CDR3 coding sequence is TGTGCCAGCAGCTCAACTCCCGGAGGCTACACCTTC. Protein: CASSSTPGGYTF. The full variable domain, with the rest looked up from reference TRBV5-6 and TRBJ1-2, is DAGVTQSPTHLIKTRGQQVTLRCSPKSGHDTVSWYQQALGQGPQFIFQYYEEEERQRGNFPDRFSGHQFPNYSSELNVNALLLGDSALYLCASSSTPGGYTFGSGTRLTVV.

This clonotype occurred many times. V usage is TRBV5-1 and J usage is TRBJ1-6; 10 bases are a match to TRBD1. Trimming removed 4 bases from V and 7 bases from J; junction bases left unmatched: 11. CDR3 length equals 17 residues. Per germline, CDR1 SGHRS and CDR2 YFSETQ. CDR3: CASSPPGQGVGNSPLHF. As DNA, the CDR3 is TGCGCCAGCAGCCCGCCCGGACAGGGGGTAGGAAATTCACCCCTCCACTTT.